Presented here are 30 T cell receptor beta chains from one specimen sequenced in a study of blood T cell repertoires in COVID-19. The repertoire was sequenced with immunoSEQ multiplex PCR; TCRdb's copy has only in-frame clones and lacks some. The data show approximately 160,000 clones, with around 80% seen just once and about 7% held by the top ten. The sequencing input was peripheral blood. Receptors originate from a woman aged 45-59 years in a cohort sampled during active or convalescent COVID-19.

This chain joins TRBV11-2 and TRBJ2-7, with a weak D call TRBD1 (6 bases). V was trimmed by 6 bases and J by 0 bases, leaving 15 bases between them. CDR1 and CDR2 from the germline V gene are SGHAT and FQNNGV. This CDR3 has 15 residues. The CDR3 region has the DNA TGTGCCAGCAGTCAACCGGGACACCTCTCCTACGAGCAGTACTTC. Translating gives CASSQPGHLSYEQYF.

The gene calls are TRBV4-1 and TRBJ1-5; a weak D match, TRBD1 (6 bases). This CDR3 is built from 15 residues. V shed 4 bases and J shed 1 base, with 11 bases lying between them. The V gene's germline CDR1 is MGHRA and CDR2 YSYEKL. DNA of the CDR3: TGCGCCAGCAGCCCGCTAACAGGGAGCAATCAGCCCCAGCATTTT. It encodes CASSPLTGSNQPQHF.

The rearrangement uses TRBV5-6 and TRBJ2-7; 7 nucleotides agree with TRBD2. The V segment lost 5 bases and the J segment 7 bases; nucleotides outside the gene matches: 12. This CDR3 region has 14 residues. Germline CDR1 SGHDT, CDR2 YYEEEE. The CDR3 DNA sequence: TGTGCCAGCAGTCGTCCGAGCGGGGTGGGGGAGCAGTACTTC. This codes for CASSRPSGVGEQYF.

The V call is TRBV10-3, the J call TRBJ2-3; TRBD2 agrees at 7 bases. The CDR3 is 14 amino acids. Germline V CDR1 and CDR2: ENHRY, SYGVKD. V lost 8 bases to trimming and J lost 4 bases; unmatched junction nucleotides: 9. In nucleotides, the CDR3 is TGTGCCATCGTTGCAGGGAGGGATGCAGATACGCAGTATTTT. Protein product: CAIVAGRDADTQYF.

The CDR3 protein is CASSQNDGNYGYTF. Here the CDR3 DNA reads TGTGCCAGCTCCCAAAATGACGGGAACTATGGCTACACCTTC. This chain connects TRBV18 to TRBJ1-2, with D uncertain. The length of the CDR3 is 14 residues. CDR1 KGHSH and CDR2 LQKENI come from the germline V gene. The V gene lost 6 bases and the J gene lost 2 bases, with 13 bases spanning the gap.

The V and J genes are TRBV3-1 (or the pseudogene TRBV3-2) and TRBJ1-4, with D possibly matching TRBD1 (5 bases). The CDR3 contains 15 residues. Germline V CDR1 and CDR2: LGHDT, YNNKEL (reference sequence). Trimming removed 2 bases from V and 3 bases from J, with 10 bases in between. As DNA, the CDR3 is TGTGCCAGCAGCCAAAGGTGGGGCTCTAATGAAAAACTGTTTTTT. Translating it yields CASSQRWGSNEKLFF.

The chain carries TRBV3-1 (or the pseudogene TRBV3-2) and TRBJ2-7; TRBD1 aligns across 7 bases. This CDR3 comprises 15 residues. Trimming took 0 bases from V and 4 from J; bases not matched to a gene: 6. Germline V lookup: CDR1 LGHDT, CDR2 YNNKEL (reference sequence). The CDR3 DNA sequence: TGTGCCAGCAGCCAAGACACAGGGGACCTATACGAGCAGTACTTC. Translating gives CASSQDTGDLYEQYF.

V is TRBV12-3 or TRBV12-4 and J is TRBJ1-1; D gene unclear. This CDR3 has 12 amino acids. V gave up 4 bases and J gave up 1 base, with 4 bases separating them. CDR3 amino acids: CASSWQNTEAFF. The CDR3 DNA sequence: TGTGCCAGCAGTTGGCAGAACACTGAAGCTTTCTTT.

CDR3 sequence reads: CASTLAQNEQFF. CDR3 nucleotide sequence: TGTGCCAGCACACTAGCGCAGAATGAGCAGTTCTTC. The rearrangement joins TRBV18 to TRBJ2-1, with 7 bases aligning to TRBD2. The length of the CDR3 is 12 residues. CDR1 is KGHSH, CDR2 LQKENI, per germline. With 8 bases clipped from V and 7 bases from J, the junction kept 5 bases outside the gene matches.

V is TRBV6-5 and J is TRBJ2-1, with TRBD1 as a possible D gene (6 bases). V dropped 5 bases and J dropped 8 bases, with 13 bases sitting between them. CDR3 size: 13 residues. Per the germline V gene, CDR1 is MNHEY and CDR2 is SVGAGI. The CDR3 here is CASSLQGVHEQFF. The CDR3 coding sequence is TGTGCCAGCAGTCTACAGGGTGTGCATGAGCAGTTCTTC.

The chain has TRBV7-9 and TRBJ1-4, with TRBD1 matching over 9 bases. J gave up 0 bases and V 3 bases, and 5 bases lay outside the gene matches. Germline V gene lookup returns CDR1 SEHNR and CDR2 FQNEAQ (reference sequence). The length of the CDR3 is 17 residues. The CDR3 sequence: CASSLGTGGATNEKLFF. The CDR3 DNA reads TGTGCCAGCAGCTTGGGAACAGGGGGCGCAACTAATGAAAAACTGTTTTTT.

The V and J genes are TRBV5-4 and TRBJ2-5, with a weak D call TRBD1 (5 bases). V was shortened by 5 bases and J by 3 bases, with 8 bases between the two germline ends. This CDR3 contains 12 residues. The germline CDR1 and CDR2 sequences are SGHNT and YYREEE (reference sequence). The DNA of the CDR3 is TGTGCCAGCAGAGGGGCCGAAGAGACCCAGTACTTC. The encoded protein is CASRGAEETQYF.

The chain joins TRBV27 to TRBJ2-3, with unresolved D. The CDR3 spans 13 residues. Germline CDR1 is MNHEY and CDR2 is SMNVEV (reference sequence). V lost 2 bases and J lost 1, with 4 bases in between. The CDR3 DNA reads TGTGCCAGCAGTTTAGTAGGCACAGATACGCAGTATTTT. Residues: CASSLVGTDTQYF.

The chain joins TRBV6-5 to TRBJ1-1; D not resolved. Per germline, CDR1 MNHEY and CDR2 SVGAGI. This CDR3 spans 14 amino acids. The ends were cut back, 8 bases at V and 4 bases at J, with 17 bases in the middle. The CDR3 nucleotides read TGTGCCAGCGCAACTCTGGGCGGAGGCACTGAAGCTTTCTTT. Translated, it gives CASATLGGGTEAFF.

The chain employs TRBV19 and TRBJ2-7, with D possibly matching TRBD1 (6 bases). Germline CDR1 and CDR2: LNHDA and SQIVND (reference sequence). V lost 4 bases and J 4 bases, leaving 14 bases between the germline ends. This CDR3 has 14 residues. CDR3 amino acids: CASSTTGNSYEQYF. CDR3 nucleotide sequence: TGTGCCAGTAGTACGACAGGAAACTCGTACGAGCAGTACTTC.

The chain carries TRBV7-2 and TRBJ2-1; D is ambiguous. CDR1 and CDR2 from the germline V gene are SGHTA and FQGNSA. The CDR3 is made up of 13 amino acids. The V end lost 1 base, the J end lost 2 bases, and 3 bases lay between the germline ends. The CDR3 loop reads CASSLGAYNEQFF. CDR3 sequence (DNA): TGTGCCAGCAGCTTAGGCGCCTACAATGAGCAGTTCTTC.

The rearrangement links TRBV6-5 to TRBJ1-1; TRBD1 matches at 8 bases. The CDR3 runs 12 residues. CDR1 is MNHEY, CDR2 SVGAGI, per germline. The J segment lost 2 bases and the V segment lost 11 bases, leaving 4 bases of the junction unmatched. CDR3 bases: TGTGCCGGTGGACAGGGCAACACTGAAGCTTTCTTT. Residues: CAGGQGNTEAFF.

V and J are TRBV7-8 and TRBJ1-2; no clear D gene. V lost 4 bases and J lost 0, with 15 bases in between. Germline assignment: CDR1 SGHVS and CDR2 FQNEAQ. The CDR3 length is 16 residues. In DNA form, the CDR3 reads TGTGCCAGCAGCTCGTCCGCGACACACTCTAACTATGGCTACACCTTC. This sequence encodes CASSSSATHSNYGYTF.

The rearrangement links TRBV27 to TRBJ1-1, with a weak D call TRBD1 (6 bases). V was cut by 5 bases and J by 11 bases, with 15 bases left in between. CDR1 and CDR2 (germline): MNHEY, SMNVEV (reference sequence). The CDR3 runs 12 residues. The CDR3 sequence is CASSAFGTRAFF. Written as DNA, the CDR3 is TGTGCCAGCAGTGCATTTGGGACAAGGGCTTTCTTT.

The genes are TRBV3-1 (or the pseudogene TRBV3-2) and TRBJ1-2; the match to TRBD1 covers 8 bases. This CDR3 region has 15 residues. V was pared by 1 base and J by 7 bases, with 8 bases of the junction left unmatched. Germline V CDR1 and CDR2: LGHDT, YNNKEL (reference sequence). The CDR3 nucleotides are TGTGCCAGCAGCCAAGGCCAGGGACAGGAAGGTGGCTACACCTTC. This encodes CASSQGQGQEGGYTF.

The rearrangement uses TRBV24-1 and TRBJ2-2; D call uncertain. The CDR3 has 13 amino acids. Trimming left V 8 bases short and J 3 bases short, with 9 bases between. Germline CDR1 and CDR2: KGHDR and SFDVKD. CDR3 amino acids: CATKIGDTGELFF. CDR3 sequence (DNA): TGTGCCACCAAGATCGGTGACACCGGGGAGCTGTTTTTT.

The rearrangement uses TRBV15 and TRBJ2-1; D remains ambiguous. V lost 6 bases to trimming and J lost 2 bases, with 14 bases between them. The germline gives CDR1 LNHNV, CDR2 YYDKDF (reference sequence). This CDR3 comprises 15 residues. The CDR3 nucleotides are TGTGCCACCAGTCGTGAGTTCGTGGCCTACAATGAGCAGTTCTTC. This codes for CATSREFVAYNEQFF.

The chain combines TRBV2 with TRBJ2-1; weak D call: TRBD2 (6 bases). Trimming left V 8 bases short and J 12 bases short, with 23 bases between. Per germline, CDR1 SNHLY and CDR2 FYNNEI. This CDR3 comprises 14 residues. The CDR3, as DNA: TGTGCCAGCGCCACGGGCCCGGGACTGAGTGTGCAGTTCTTC. This encodes CASATGPGLSVQFF.

The chain combines TRBV18 with TRBJ2-5; D not certain. This CDR3 spans 16 amino acids. The V and J ends lost 2 bases and 2 bases respectively, with 15 bases between them. The germline gives CDR1 KGHSH, CDR2 LQKENI. This chain's CDR3 is CASSPRMRGKQETQYF. The CDR3 nucleotides are TGTGCCAGCTCACCAAGGATGCGAGGCAAACAAGAGACCCAGTACTTC. The variable domain in full, with the rest retrieved from reference TRBV18 and TRBJ2-5, is NAGVMQNPRHLVRRRGQEARLRCSPMKGHSHVYWYRQLPEEGLKFMVYLQKENIIDESGMPKERFSAEFPKEGPSILRIQQVVRGDSAAYFCASSPRMRGKQETQYFGPGTRLLVL.

This clone occurred once. The chain employs TRBV24-1 and TRBJ2-5; TRBD2 aligns across 7 bases. Trimming removed 5 bases from V and 1 base from J; junction bases left unmatched: 9. The CDR3 length is 16 residues. CDR1 and CDR2 (germline): KGHDR, SFDVKD. This CDR3 reads CATSASGGGAQETQYF. CDR3 sequence (DNA): TGTGCCACCAGTGCCTCGGGGGGTGGTGCCCAAGAGACCCAGTACTTC.

V and J are TRBV14 and TRBJ2-7; 7 bases map to TRBD2. The CDR3 is made up of 15 amino acids. Germline trimming cut 4 bases from V and 2 bases from J; bases unmatched to any gene: 8. Germline V CDR1 and CDR2: SGHDN, FVKESK. The CDR3 is CASSPQTGGTYEQYF. The CDR3, as DNA: TGTGCCAGCAGCCCTCAGACGGGGGGTACCTACGAGCAGTACTTC.

This sequence joins TRBV5-1 and TRBJ2-7; 8 positions match TRBD1. Germline V gene data show CDR1 as SGHRS and CDR2 as YFSETQ. Germline trimming cut 4 bases from V and 0 bases from J; bases unmatched to any gene: 3. The CDR3 has 14 amino acids. The CDR3 coding sequence is TGCGCCAGCAGCCGGGACAGGAGCTCCTACGAGCAGTACTTC. It yields the protein CASSRDRSSYEQYF.

The chain recombines TRBV6-2 or TRBV6-3 with TRBJ1-2, with D unclear. Germline loops: CDR1 MNHEY, CDR2 SVGEGT. V lost 5 bases, J lost 2 bases, and 15 bases lay in between. This CDR3 region has 15 residues. CDR3 nucleotides: TGTGCCAGCAGTCGGTCGGGAACGGGGAACTATGGCTACACCTTC. Amino acids: CASSRSGTGNYGYTF.

The chain is built from TRBV5-1 and TRBJ1-1; TRBD1 aligns across 7 bases. V trimming: 4 bases; J trimming: 1 base; junction bases outside the gene matches: 1. The CDR3 loop spans 13 amino acids. CDR1 is SGHRS, CDR2 YFSETQ, per germline. Written as DNA, the CDR3 is TGCGCCAGCAGCCGACAGGGGAACACTGAAGCTTTCTTT. Amino acids: CASSRQGNTEAFF. The variable domain in full, completed from reference TRBV5-1 and TRBJ1-1, reads KAGVTQTPRYLIKTRGQQVTLSCSPISGHRSVSWYQQTPGQGLQFLFEYFSETQRNKGNFPGRFSGRQFSNSRSEMNVSTLELGDSALYLCASSRQGNTEAFFGQGTRLTVV.

The V gene is TRBV20-1, the J gene TRBJ1-2; D not certain. This CDR3 contains 11 residues. Germline lookup yields CDR1 DFQATT and CDR2 SNEGSKA (reference sequence). CDR3 coding DNA: TGCACCTCCTCGCCGGGGTATGGCTACACCTTC. This sequence encodes CTSSPGYGYTF.